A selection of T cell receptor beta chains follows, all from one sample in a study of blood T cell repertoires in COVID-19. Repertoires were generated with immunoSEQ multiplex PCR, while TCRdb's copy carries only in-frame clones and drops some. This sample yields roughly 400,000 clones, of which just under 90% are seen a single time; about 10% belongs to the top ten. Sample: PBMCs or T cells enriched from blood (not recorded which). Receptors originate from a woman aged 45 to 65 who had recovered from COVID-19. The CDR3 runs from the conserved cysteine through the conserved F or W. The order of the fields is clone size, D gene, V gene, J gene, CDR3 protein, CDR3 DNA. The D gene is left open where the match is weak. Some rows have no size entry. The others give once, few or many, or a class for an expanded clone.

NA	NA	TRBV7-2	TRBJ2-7	CASRQGAGDLEQYF	TGTGCCAGCAGGCAAGGGGCAGGGGATCTCGAGCAGTACTTC
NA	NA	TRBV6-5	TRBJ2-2	CASGVRSNTGELFF	TGTGCCAGCGGAGTTAGAAGTAACACCGGGGAGCTGTTTTTT
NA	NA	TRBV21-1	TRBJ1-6	CASSTKSGTVSQVWLHF	TGTGCCAGCAGCACAAAATCGGGGACAGTATCCCAAGTATGGCTCCACTTT
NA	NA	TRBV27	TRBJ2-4	CASSSTGRNIQYF	TGTGCCAGCAGCTCGACAGGGAGGAACATTCAGTACTTC
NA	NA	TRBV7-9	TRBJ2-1	CASSLESGGEQFF	TGTGCCAGCAGCTTAGAATCCGGCGGTGAGCAGTTCTTC
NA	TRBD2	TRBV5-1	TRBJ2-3	CASSLGASGSTDTQYF	TGCGCCAGCAGCTTGGGGGCTAGCGGAAGCACAGATACGCAGTATTTT
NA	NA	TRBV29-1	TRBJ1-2	CSVGLEGSYGYTF	TGCAGCGTTGGGTTGGAGGGGAGCTATGGCTACACCTTC
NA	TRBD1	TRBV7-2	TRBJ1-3	CASSLRDRGTSSGNTIYF	TGTGCCAGCAGCCTCAGGGACAGGGGTACCAGCTCTGGAAACACCATATATTTT
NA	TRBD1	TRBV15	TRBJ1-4	CATSRDTGGSVKLFF	TGTGCCACCAGCAGAGATACAGGGGGCTCGGTAAAACTGTTTTTT
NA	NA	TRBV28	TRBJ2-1	CASSLSRSSSRFF	TGTGCCAGCAGTTTATCGAGGTCTAGCTCTCGGTTCTTC
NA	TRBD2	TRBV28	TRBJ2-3	CASSSTSDSTDTQYF	TGTGCCAGCAGTTCGACTAGCGATTCTACAGATACGCAGTATTTT
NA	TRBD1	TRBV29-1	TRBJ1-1	CSVGTGGGLFHTEAFF	TGCAGCGTTGGAACAGGGGGCGGTTTGTTCCACACTGAAGCTTTCTTT
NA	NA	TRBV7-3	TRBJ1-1	CASSHLQGMRNTEAFF	TGTGCCAGCAGCCACCTACAGGGAATGCGGAACACTGAAGCTTTCTTT
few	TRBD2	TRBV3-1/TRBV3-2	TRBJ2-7	CASSQEAIAGRGYEQYF	TGTGCCAGCAGCCAAGAGGCTATAGCGGGGAGGGGCTACGAGCAGTACTTC
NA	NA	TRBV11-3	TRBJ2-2	CASSPRGSGELFF	TGTGCCAGCAGCCCCCGCGGGTCCGGGGAGCTGTTTTTT
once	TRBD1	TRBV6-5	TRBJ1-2	CADCGTGYTGYTF	TGTGCCGACTGCGGGACAGGGTATACTGGCTACACCTTC
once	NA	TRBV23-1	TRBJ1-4	CASSQSSGRARYGKLFF	TGCGCCAGCAGTCAATCATCTGGGAGGGCGAGATATGGAAAACTGTTTTTT
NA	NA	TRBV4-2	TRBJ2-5	CASSRGGAKETQYF	TGTGCCAGCAGCCGTGGGGGGGCCAAGGAGACCCAGTACTTC
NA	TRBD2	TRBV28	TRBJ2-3	CASRPQTSLGTDTQYF	TGTGCCAGCAGACCCCAGACTAGCCTCGGCACAGATACGCAGTATTTT
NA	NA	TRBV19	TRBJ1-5	CASSARTSRINQPQHF	TGTGCCAGTAGTGCTCGGACTTCCAGGATCAATCAGCCCCAGCATTTT
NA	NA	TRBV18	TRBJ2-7	CASSSRTDPYEQYF	TGTGCCAGCTCATCACGGACAGACCCCTACGAGCAGTACTTC
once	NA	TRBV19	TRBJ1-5	CASSVTDNQPQHF	TGTGCCAGTAGTGTGACAGATAATCAGCCCCAGCATTTT
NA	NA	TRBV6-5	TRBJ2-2	CASSYSTKYTGELFF	TGTGCCAGCAGTTACTCGACAAAGTACACCGGGGAGCTGTTTTTT
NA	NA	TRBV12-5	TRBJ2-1	CASQPDPRGTEQFF	TGTGCTAGTCAACCCGACCCCAGGGGCACTGAGCAGTTCTTC
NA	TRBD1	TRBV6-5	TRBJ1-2	CASSYGTGMNGYTF	TGTGCCAGCAGTTACGGGACAGGGATGAATGGCTACACCTTC
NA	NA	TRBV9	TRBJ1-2	CASSITSPTGNYGYTF	TGTGCCAGCAGCATCACCTCTCCGACTGGGAACTATGGCTACACCTTC